This T cell receptor (beta chain) comes out of a study of CD4+ T cells in melanoma. Study-level points and caveats: CD8+ T cell, macrophage and B cell function reportedly correlated with neoantigen-specific CD4+ T cells.

To note about this clone: Its antigen is as yet unknown.

Here immunoSEQ multiplex PCR was the method, and the copy in TCRdb shows in-frame clones only, minus some. The sample shows 110,000 to 150,000 clones, about nine tenths of them seen only once. This CDR3 comprises 15 residues. Germline V gene sequence: CDR1 MNHNY, CDR2 SVGAGI (reference sequence). Trimming pared 2 bases from V and 4 bases from J, leaving 14 bases between. The rearrangement links TRBV6-6 to TRBJ2-5, with TRBD1 as a possible D gene (5 bases). The receptor was derived from a human donor with melanoma. This CDR3 is CASSYPQGAIETQYF. The CDR3 bases are TGTGCCAGCAGTTACCCCCAGGGTGCGATAGAGACCCAGTACTTC.